The present entry profiles one TCR beta chain with its context. What it recognizes is unknown. The data were taken from a study of T cell responses to AZD1222 COVID-19 vaccine. Findings of the study overall: Spike-wide coverage was observed for vaccine-associated CD4 TCRs, with dominant responses at 160-218 and 743-854. Most donors were white British and more were female, and clonal diversity was possibly underestimated. Seropositive at baseline were only a handful of AZD1222 recipients.

The data were produced by immunoSEQ multiplex PCR, yet TCRdb's version contains in-frame clones alone and is incomplete. The sample holds 80,000 to 100,000 clones, about nine tenths seen once. The ends lost 0 bases at V and 6 bases at J; junction bases unmatched: 2. Looked up from germline, CDR1 is SGHNT and CDR2 is YYREEE (reference sequence). The CDR3 is made up of 14 amino acids. Material: peripheral blood, obtained 28 days after the second AZD1222 dose. This sequence joins TRBV5-4 and TRBJ1-4; 7 positions agree with TRBD1. The receptor was isolated from an adult who received the AZD1222 COVID-19 vaccine. The CDR3 protein is CASSLAQGDEKLFF. As DNA, the CDR3 is TGTGCCAGCAGCTTGGCGCAGGGGGATGAAAAACTGTTTTTT.